This TCR beta chain derives from a study of blood T cell repertoires in COVID-19 (dated by TCRdb to the early 2020s). Background on the whole study: Collaborator samples came from the United States, Italy and Spain and covered acute and convalescent phases of COVID-19. The material from the prospective study consisted of cDNA or gDNA derived from T cells, B-cell-depleted T cells, or PBMCs. The dataset comprised deeply sampled blood TCRbeta repertoires from subjects exposed to, actively infected with, or recovered from COVID-19. The repertoires were made available in a free public database intended to serve as a resource for research on the immune response to SARS-CoV-2. Samples came from the ongoing ImmuneRACE study (first 160 participants) plus 1,254 subjects from 6 global collaborators. Nearly every sample came with metadata listing a de-identified subject ID, COVID-19 status, age in years and sex. HLA class I and class II types, where available, came from metadata supplied by the sample provider rather than from assay-based typing.

Each collaborating institution followed its own protocols to collect whole blood in K2EDTA tubes. For TCRbeta analysis, collaborator samples were shipped as frozen whole blood, as isolated PBMCs, or as DNA extracted from either sample type. The paper as a whole reports these results and caveats: The quantity of clinical and demographic metadata differed by source and by participant and was supplied without curation.

Taken from the germline V gene, the CDR1 and CDR2 loops are SGHTA and FQGNSA. There are 14 amino acids in the CDR3, from cysteine to phenylalanine inclusive. The sequence is cut down to CDR3 DNA, 42 bases in frame from base 1. Germline trimming amounts to 5 bases on V and 9 bases on J, with 8 as the count of junction bases outside the gene matches. The immunoSEQ Assay, a bias-controlled multiplex PCR, was used to amplify TCRbeta CDR3 regions from genomic DNA. The study's own analysis went as follows. The number of nucleated cells in each sample was estimated from the amplification of reference gene primers within the assay. To quantify the absolute abundance of each unique TCRbeta CDR3 rearrangement, sequence reads were collapsed and filtered. For each sample, productive Simpson clonality was calculated as the square root of Simpson's diversity index across productive rearrangements. The source is immuneACCESS, and TCRdb retained only in-frame sequences with V and J called. Part of the clones is not carried over; for the studies checked, unresolved V genes explain less than half of this, and the remainder is unexplained. V and J calls plus clone size are reproduced from that table; the DNA served to infer D and trimming. This sample comprises under 200,000 clones, about 85% of them detected only once. Around 0.99% of the sample rests with the top ten.

This clone was counted between two and nine times. Its antigen is still unknown. Base qualities are not recorded, but no much larger clone differs from it by a single base. The sequence was obtained from a man aged 18-30 years with acute or convalescent COVID-19. The rearranged segments are TRBV7-2 and TRBJ2-1; 9 bases in the middle match TRBD2. The sequencing input was peripheral blood. The CDR3: CASSPQRGAFEQFF. In nucleotide form, the sequence is TGTGCCAGCAGCCCCCAGCGGGGGGCTTTTGAGCAGTTCTTC.